This paragraph covers one T cell receptor beta chain sequence. Ages ranged from about 18 to 100 years, with residence in approximately 25 US areas. This record belongs to a study of blood T cell repertoires in COVID-19. Study-wide background: Acute and convalescent COVID-19 specimens originated in the United States, Italy and Spain. PBMCs, B-cell-depleted T cells, or T cells provided the cDNA or gDNA that made up the material.

Profiled with immunoSEQ multiplex PCR; TCRdb holds only in-frame clones, not every one. The top ten clones hold about 5.6% of a sample with around 200,000 clones, about 84% of them seen once. The length of the CDR3 is 14 residues. CDR1 and CDR2 (germline): MGHRA, YSYEKL. Trimming removed 0 bases from V and 6 bases from J, with 10 bases in between. The sequence was collected from a man in his forties with acute COVID-19. Material for sequencing was PBMCs or T cells enriched from blood (not recorded which). This sequence joins TRBV4-1 and TRBJ2-3; D call uncertain. CDR3: CASSQDWMEDTQYF. The CDR3 nucleotides are TGCGCCAGCAGCCAAGATTGGATGGAGGATACGCAGTATTTT.